The 30 T cell receptor beta chains below come from one sample, sequenced in a study of cytomegalovirus exposure and HLA in healthy donors. 60 Vbeta and 13 Jbeta primers were used in PCR. Method: immunoSEQ multiplex PCR; TCRdb's copy keeps in-frame clones and lacks some. Among about 190,000 clones, approximately 88% were seen once, and the ten largest hold 1% to 1.5%. Material: PBMCs. Receptors were obtained from a boy under 10 years old in good health and CMV-seronegative.

The chain recombines TRBV19 with TRBJ2-2, with D perhaps matching TRBD2 (5 bases). Germline CDR1 is LNHDA and CDR2 is SQIVND (reference sequence). V was trimmed by 1 base and J by 2 bases, leaving 8 bases between them. The CDR3 is made up of 15 amino acids. CDR3 amino acids: CASSIGSGNTGELFF. The DNA of the CDR3 is TGTGCCAGTAGTATAGGAAGCGGTAACACCGGGGAGCTGTTTTTT.

This clone was counted only a few times. The chain uses TRBV7-8 and TRBJ1-1; D gene uncertain. Per germline, CDR1 SGHVS and CDR2 FQNEAQ. The germline V and J ends were trimmed by 2 bases and 1 base, with 11 bases remaining between them. The CDR3 is 15 residues long. The CDR3 DNA is TGTGCCAGCAGCTTAATGGAGGGTGGGAACACTGAAGCTTTCTTT. It specifies CASSLMEGGNTEAFF.

The CDR3 loop is CASSLDRGVDTEAFF. DNA for the CDR3: TGTGCCAGCAGCTTGGATCGGGGGGTCGACACTGAAGCTTTCTTT. This sequence joins TRBV5-4 and TRBJ1-1; TRBD1 is a possible D gene (5 bases). The CDR3 is 15 residues long. V lost 0 bases to trimming and J lost 3 bases, with 12 bases between them. Germline values: CDR1 SGHNT, CDR2 YYREEE (reference sequence).

Only one count was recorded for this clone. At one of its ends the junction is not consistent with the germline gene, which may arise from a read error. In the same sample, other DNA sequences code for this CDR3. The rearrangement joins TRBV12-5 to TRBJ2-7; TRBD1 is a possible D gene (5 bases). From germline, CDR1 is LGHNT and CDR2 FRNRAP. This CDR3 comprises 14 residues. Here the CDR3 DNA reads TGTGCTAGTGGTCTGGTCCAGGGAACGGGCGAGCAGTACTTC. This sequence encodes CASGLVQGTGEQYF.

This chain joins TRBV19 and TRBJ1-1; a possible D gene is TRBD1 (5 bases). The CDR3 totals 14 residues. Trimming removed 9 bases at V and 3 bases at J, with 17 bases between. The germline V gene encodes CDR1 LNHDA and CDR2 SQIVND (reference sequence). The CDR3 loop is CASIRTGLYTEAFF. CDR3 nucleotide sequence: TGTGCCAGCATCCGTACAGGCCTCTACACTGAAGCTTTCTTT.

A word on this clone: One end of the junction is discordant with germline, which a read error may explain. The chain links TRBV7-9 to TRBJ1-3, with D possibly matching TRBD1 (5 bases). Germline V gene data show CDR1 as SEHNR and CDR2 as FQNEAQ (reference sequence). There are 18 residues in the CDR3. The CDR3 reads CSSSLAEGAGPSGNTIYF. The DNA for the CDR3 is TGTTCCAGCAGCTTAGCGGAAGGGGCAGGGCCCTCTGGAAACACCATATATTTT.

This clone occurred once. The chain recombines TRBV30 with TRBJ1-2; TRBD1 might be the D (5 bases). CDR1 is GTSNPN, CDR2 SVGIG, per germline (reference sequence). The germline V and J ends were trimmed by 2 bases and 0 bases, with 13 bases remaining between them. The CDR3 extends over 15 amino acids. CDR3 in DNA: TGTGCCTGGAGTCCAGGGACTCCGGCTAACTATGGCTACACCTTC. Protein sequence: CAWSPGTPANYGYTF.

V is TRBV6-1 and J is TRBJ2-1, with a possible D match to TRBD2 (5 bases). Trimming removed 2 bases at V and 2 bases at J, with 10 bases between. The CDR3 runs 15 residues. Germline V gives CDR1 MNHNS, CDR2 SASEGT. CDR3 protein: CASSEFSGTYNEQFF. The CDR3 DNA follows: TGTGCCAGCAGTGAATTTTCCGGGACCTACAATGAGCAGTTCTTC.

The chain combines TRBV5-6 with TRBJ2-1; 8 bases are shared with TRBD1. Losses at the gene ends were 4 bases for V and 8 bases for J; bases not matched to a gene: 23. The germline V gene encodes CDR1 SGHDT and CDR2 YYEEEE. This CDR3 contains 19 residues. The CDR3 region has the DNA TGTGCCAGCAGCCTCATGGCAGGGGGCGAGCGTAGCCCACACTATGAGCAGTTCTTC. This codes for CASSLMAGGERSPHYEQFF.

The V gene is TRBV2, the J gene TRBJ2-3; 8 bases are a match to TRBD1. This CDR3 spans 14 amino acids. Germline assignment: CDR1 SNHLY and CDR2 FYNNEI. Unmatched junction bases numbered 7, after V lost 8 bases and J lost 3 bases. The CDR3 DNA follows: TGTGCCAGCGCCCCAGGGGGCATGACAGATACGCAGTATTTT. Translating gives CASAPGGMTDTQYF.

The rearrangement uses TRBV4-2 and TRBJ2-3; D is ambiguous. Germline lookup yields CDR1 LGHNA and CDR2 YNFKEQ. The CDR3 runs to 13 residues. V lost 4 bases to trimming and J lost 2 bases, with 7 bases between them. Here the CDR3 reads CASSRLLTDTQYF. CDR3 sequence (DNA): TGTGCCAGCAGCCGGCTGCTCACAGATACGCAGTATTTT.

The rearrangement joins TRBV18 to TRBJ2-2; 8 positions match TRBD1. Trimming removed 5 bases from V and 1 base from J; junction bases left unmatched: 3. Germline loops: CDR1 KGHSH, CDR2 LQKENI. This CDR3 spans 15 amino acids. CDR3: CASSTGTGNTGELFF. CDR3 sequence (DNA): TGTGCCAGCTCAACCGGGACAGGGAACACCGGGGAGCTGTTTTTT. Together with reference TRBV18 and TRBJ2-2, the CDR3 gives the full variable domain: NAGVMQNPRHLVRRRGQEARLRCSPMKGHSHVYWYRQLPEEGLKFMVYLQKENIIDESGMPKERFSAEFPKEGPSILRIQQVVRGDSAAYFCASSTGTGNTGELFFGEGSRLTVL.

This chain connects TRBV28 to TRBJ2-1, with 10 bases aligning to TRBD2. CDR1 MDHEN and CDR2 SYDVKM come from the germline V gene. This CDR3 region has 12 residues. V dropped 6 bases and J dropped 8; count of bases not matched to a gene: 1. Here the CDR3 DNA reads TGTGCCAGCAGACTAGCGGGGCATGAGCAGTTCTTC. Encoded protein: CASRLAGHEQFF.

This clone was recorded once. This rearrangement joins TRBV5-1 to TRBJ1-1; 8 positions match TRBD1. Germline V gene lookup returns CDR1 SGHRS and CDR2 YFSETQ. The CDR3 is made up of 17 amino acids. V shed 0 bases and J 0 bases; nucleotides not matched to a gene: 7. CDR3: CASSLGTGSVVNTEAFF. The CDR3 region has the DNA TGCGCCAGCAGCTTGGGGACAGGGTCAGTAGTGAACACTGAAGCTTTCTTT.

The chain combines TRBV30 with TRBJ1-1; 9 bases map to TRBD1. CDR3 size: 14 residues. The germline gives CDR1 GTSNPN, CDR2 SVGIG (reference sequence). After removal of 3 bases from V and 4 bases from J, the junction contained 6 bases not matched to a gene. CDR3: CAWRSDRGTTEAFF. The CDR3 region has the DNA TGTGCCTGGAGATCAGACAGGGGGACCACTGAAGCTTTCTTT.

This sequence joins TRBV4-3 and TRBJ2-5; maybe TRBD1 (5 bases). CDR3 size: 14 residues. V was cut by 0 bases and J by 3 bases, with 8 bases left in between. CDR1 is LGHNA and CDR2 is YSLEER in the germline V gene. This CDR3 reads CASSQEGAKETQYF. As DNA, the CDR3 is TGCGCCAGCAGCCAAGAAGGGGCCAAAGAGACCCAGTACTTC.

The rearrangement joins TRBV30 to TRBJ2-5, with 7 bases fitting TRBD2. From germline, CDR1 is GTSNPN and CDR2 SVGIG (reference sequence). The CDR3 length is 14 residues. V lost 1 base to trimming and J lost 5 bases; unmatched junction nucleotides: 7. The CDR3 sequence: CAWSAGRAGETQYF. In DNA form, the CDR3 reads TGTGCCTGGAGTGCGGGGAGGGCCGGGGAGACCCAGTACTTC. Full variable domain (remainder filled in from reference TRBV30 and TRBJ2-5): SQTIHQWPATLVQPVGSPLSLECTVEGTSNPNLYWYRQAAGRGLQLLFYSVGIGQISSEVPQNLSASRPQDRQFILSSKKLLLSDSGFYLCAWSAGRAGETQYFGPGTRLLVL.

Only one count was recorded for this clone. The CDR3 region is CAGWTGDNEKLFF. CDR3 DNA sequence: TGCGCCGGGTGGACAGGGGATAATGAAAAACTGTTTTTT. The V and J genes are TRBV23-1 and TRBJ1-4; TRBD1 agrees at 9 bases. TRBV23-1 is treated as an ORF (open reading frame) with a function not yet certain. The CDR3 extends over 13 amino acids. Unmatched junction bases numbered 5, after V lost 11 bases and J lost 4 bases.

The chain combines TRBV7-9 with TRBJ2-2; 10 bases align to TRBD2. CDR3 length: 15 amino acids. Germline-derived CDR1 and CDR2 are SEHNR and FQNEAQ (reference sequence). J gave up 5 bases and V 6 bases, and 6 bases lay outside the gene matches. Here the CDR3 DNA reads TGTGCCAGCAGATATCCGGGACTAGCGACCGGGGAGCTGTTTTTT. As protein: CASRYPGLATGELFF. Filled out from reference TRBV7-9 and TRBJ2-2, the complete variable domain reads DTGVSQNPRHKITKRGQNVTFRCDPISEHNRLYWYRQTLGQGPEFLTYFQNEAQLEKSRLLSDRFSAERPKGSFSTLEIQRTEQGDSAMYLCASRYPGLATGELFFGEGSRLTVL.

In this sample, this clone turned up once. The rearrangement uses TRBV15 and TRBJ2-1, with TRBD2 matching 12 bases. The CDR3 is made up of 15 amino acids. CDR1 LNHNV and CDR2 YYDKDF come from the germline V gene (reference sequence). With V trimmed by 5 bases and J by 4 bases, 3 bases remained unmatched. The CDR3 loop is CATSVGLAGYNEQFF. DNA for the CDR3: TGTGCCACCAGCGTGGGACTAGCGGGTTACAATGAGCAGTTCTTC.

The chain joins TRBV29-1 to TRBJ2-3, with a weak D call TRBD2 (5 bases). Trimming pared 2 bases from V and 1 base from J, leaving 13 bases between. CDR3 length equals 15 residues. Germline V gene data show CDR1 as SQVTM and CDR2 as ANQGSEA. CDR3 nucleotides: TGCAGCGTTGAACTAATCGGAGGAGGCACAGATACGCAGTATTTT. Translated: CSVELIGGGTDTQYF.

The V and J genes are TRBV6-5 and TRBJ1-2; 8 nucleotides line up with TRBD1. This CDR3 is built from 14 residues. Germline V gene sequence: CDR1 MNHEY, CDR2 SVGAGI. V lost 3 bases to trimming and J lost 7 bases; unmatched junction nucleotides: 7. The CDR3 DNA is TGTGCCAGCAGTTATCGCAGGGGGCCGGGTGGCTACACCTTC. Its protein product is CASSYRRGPGGYTF.

This chain connects TRBV7-3 to TRBJ2-5; 10 positions agree with TRBD2. The germline CDR1 and CDR2 sequences are SGHTA and FQGTGA. The V and J ends lost 1 base and 2 bases, in that order; junction bases with no gene match: 1. The CDR3 has 15 residues. The CDR3 nucleotides read TGTGCCAGCAGCTTAAGAGCGGGAGGGCAAGAGACCCAGTACTTC. Protein sequence: CASSLRAGGQETQYF. Complete variable domain (other parts from reference TRBV7-3 and TRBJ2-5): GAGVSQTPSNKVTEKGKYVELRCDPISGHTALYWYRQSLGQGPEFLIYFQGTGAADDSGLPNDRFFAVRPEGSVSTLKIQRTERGDSAVYLCASSLRAGGQETQYFGPGTRLLVL.

The CDR3 loop reads CASKEGRGRMVDTEAFF. CDR3 nucleotides: TGTGCCAGCAAGGAGGGACGGGGCCGGATGGTGGACACTGAAGCTTTCTTT. The chain combines TRBV2 with TRBJ1-1; TRBD1 might be the D (5 bases). The germline gives CDR1 SNHLY, CDR2 FYNNEI. The V end was cut by 7 bases, the J end by 3 bases, with 24 bases between. This CDR3 comprises 17 residues.

V is TRBV27 and J is TRBJ2-1; weak D call: TRBD2 (6 bases). This CDR3 is 14 amino acids long. CDR1 MNHEY and CDR2 SMNVEV come from the germline V gene (reference sequence). Deletions cut 7 bases from V and 4 bases from J, with 14 bases between. CDR3 nucleotides: TGTGCCAGCACCCCAGGTGGAGGGTACAATGAGCAGTTCTTC. It is translated as CASTPGGGYNEQFF.

This clone was seen once. The V gene is TRBV10-3, the J gene TRBJ2-3; 13 bases are shared with TRBD2. The CDR3 has 17 amino acids. Trimming removed 2 bases from V and 1 base from J; junction bases left unmatched: 3. Germline assignment: CDR1 ENHRY and CDR2 SYGVKD. The CDR3 DNA follows: TGTGCCATCAGTGAGCCTGGACTAGCGGGGGGCACAGATACGCAGTATTTT. Amino acids: CAISEPGLAGGTDTQYF.

CDR3 amino acids: CASSRWPGTPGNTIYF. The CDR3 DNA is TGTGCCAGCAGCCGCTGGCCCGGGACTCCTGGAAACACCATATATTTT. The chain combines TRBV4-2 with TRBJ1-3; TRBD1 is a possible D gene (5 bases). Trimming took 4 bases from V and 2 from J, leaving 15 bases between them. CDR1 is LGHNA and CDR2 is YNFKEQ in the germline V gene. The CDR3 extends over 16 amino acids.

On this clone: An end of the junction differs from the germline gene, which may be a read error. The chain joins TRBV7-7 to TRBJ2-5; D remains unclear. The CDR3 contains 13 residues. Germline V gives CDR1 SSHAT, CDR2 FNYEAQ (reference sequence). The CDR3 protein is CASSLLPQETQYF. The DNA of the CDR3 is TGTGCTAGCAGCTTACTGCCGCAGGAGACCCAGTACTTC.

The chain has TRBV9 and TRBJ2-2, with 7 bases fitting TRBD1. Germline-derived CDR1 and CDR2 are SGDLS and YYNGEE. Germline trimming cut 0 bases from V and 8 bases from J; bases unmatched to any gene: 10. CDR3 length: 16 residues. The CDR3 region has the DNA TGTGCCAGCAGCGTAGTCCCCGACAGGGCCGCGGGGGAGCTGTTTTTT. Translated: CASSVVPDRAAGELFF.

The V gene is TRBV7-9, the J gene TRBJ2-2; weak D call: TRBD2 (5 bases). The CDR3 spans 15 residues. Trimming took off 2 bases at V and 5 bases at J, with 12 bases between the two ends. Germline V gene sequence: CDR1 SEHNR, CDR2 FQNEAQ (reference sequence). CDR3 DNA sequence: TGTGCCAGCAGCTTAAGTATGGAGGTAACCGGGGAGCTGTTTTTT. It is translated as CASSLSMEVTGELFF.